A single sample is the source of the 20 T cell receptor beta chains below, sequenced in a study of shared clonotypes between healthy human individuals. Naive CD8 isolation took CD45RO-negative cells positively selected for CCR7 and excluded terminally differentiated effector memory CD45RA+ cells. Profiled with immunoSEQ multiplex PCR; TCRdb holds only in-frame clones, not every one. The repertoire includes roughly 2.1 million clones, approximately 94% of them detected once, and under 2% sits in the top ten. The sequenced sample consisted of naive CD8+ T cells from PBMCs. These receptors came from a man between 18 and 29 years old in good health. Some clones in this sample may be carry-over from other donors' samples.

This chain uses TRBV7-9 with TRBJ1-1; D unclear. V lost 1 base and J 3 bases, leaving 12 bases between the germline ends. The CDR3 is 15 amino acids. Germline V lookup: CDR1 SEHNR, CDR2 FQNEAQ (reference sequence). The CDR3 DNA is TGTGCCAGCAGCTTAGTTACAGACAAGTACACTGAAGCTTTCTTT. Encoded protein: CASSLVTDKYTEAFF.

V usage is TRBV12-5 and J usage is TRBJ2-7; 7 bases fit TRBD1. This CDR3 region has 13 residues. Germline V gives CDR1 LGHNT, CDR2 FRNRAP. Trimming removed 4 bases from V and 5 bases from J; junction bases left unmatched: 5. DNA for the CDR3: TGTGCTAGTGGTTCCGACAGGGTCGACGAGCAGTACTTC. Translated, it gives CASGSDRVDEQYF.

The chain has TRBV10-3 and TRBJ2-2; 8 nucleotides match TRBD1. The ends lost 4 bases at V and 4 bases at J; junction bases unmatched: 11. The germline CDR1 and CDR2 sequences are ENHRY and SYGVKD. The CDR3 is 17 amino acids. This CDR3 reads CAISGPGQGASTGELFF. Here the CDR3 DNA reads TGTGCCATCAGTGGACCCGGACAGGGCGCTTCCACCGGGGAGCTGTTTTTT.

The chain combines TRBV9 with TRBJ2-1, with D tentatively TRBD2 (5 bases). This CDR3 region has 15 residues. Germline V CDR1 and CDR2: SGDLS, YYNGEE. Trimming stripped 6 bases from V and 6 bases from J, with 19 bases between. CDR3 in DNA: TGTGCCAGCACCCCCAATGGAGGCCGAGGCAATGAGCAGTTCTTC. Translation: CASTPNGGRGNEQFF.

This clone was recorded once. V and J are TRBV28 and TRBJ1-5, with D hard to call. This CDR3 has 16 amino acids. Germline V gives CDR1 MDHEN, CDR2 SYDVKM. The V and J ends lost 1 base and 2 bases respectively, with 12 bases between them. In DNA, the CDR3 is TGTGCCAGCAGTTTATCTGGCCCTTTGGGCAATCAGCCCCAGCATTTT. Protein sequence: CASSLSGPLGNQPQHF.

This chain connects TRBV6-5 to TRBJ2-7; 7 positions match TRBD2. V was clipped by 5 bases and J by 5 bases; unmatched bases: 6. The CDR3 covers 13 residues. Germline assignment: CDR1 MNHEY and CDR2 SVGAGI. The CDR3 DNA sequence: TGTGCCAGCAGTGTATCCGGGACTAACGAGCAGTACTTC. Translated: CASSVSGTNEQYF.

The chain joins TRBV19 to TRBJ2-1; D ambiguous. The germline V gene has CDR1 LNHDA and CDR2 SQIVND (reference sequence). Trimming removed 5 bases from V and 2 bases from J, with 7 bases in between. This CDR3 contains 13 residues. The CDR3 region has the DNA TGTGCCAGTAGTTTTGGGGCCTACAATGAGCAGTTCTTC. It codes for CASSFGAYNEQFF.

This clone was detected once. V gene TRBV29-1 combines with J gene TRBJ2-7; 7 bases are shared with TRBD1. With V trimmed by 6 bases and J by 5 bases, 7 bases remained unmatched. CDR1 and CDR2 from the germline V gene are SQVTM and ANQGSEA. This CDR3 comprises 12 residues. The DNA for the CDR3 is TGCAGCGTGATGACAGGGTCCCACGAGCAGTACTTC. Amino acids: CSVMTGSHEQYF.

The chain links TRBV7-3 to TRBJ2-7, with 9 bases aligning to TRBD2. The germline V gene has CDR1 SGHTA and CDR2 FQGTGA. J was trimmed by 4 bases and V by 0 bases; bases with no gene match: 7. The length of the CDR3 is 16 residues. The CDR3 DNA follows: TGTGCCAGCAGCTTAACGGTAGCGGGAGTAAGGTACGAGCAGTACTTC. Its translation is CASSLTVAGVRYEQYF.

This chain's CDR3 is CASSSFIQDLGQGSDTQYF. CDR3 DNA: TGTGCCAGCAGTTCCTTCATCCAAGACTTGGGACAGGGTAGCGATACGCAGTATTTT. The J gene is TRBJ2-3, the V gene TRBV27, with 9 bases matching TRBD1. The germline V gene has CDR1 MNHEY and CDR2 SMNVEV (reference sequence). The CDR3 is 19 amino acids. Germline trimming cut 4 bases from V and 6 bases from J; bases unmatched to any gene: 20.

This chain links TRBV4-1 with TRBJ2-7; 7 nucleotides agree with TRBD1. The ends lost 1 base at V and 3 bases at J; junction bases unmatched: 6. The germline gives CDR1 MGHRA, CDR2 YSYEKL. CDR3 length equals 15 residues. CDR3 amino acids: CASSQGTGLSYEQYF. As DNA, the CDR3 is TGCGCCAGCAGCCAAGGGACAGGTCTTAGCTACGAGCAGTACTTC.

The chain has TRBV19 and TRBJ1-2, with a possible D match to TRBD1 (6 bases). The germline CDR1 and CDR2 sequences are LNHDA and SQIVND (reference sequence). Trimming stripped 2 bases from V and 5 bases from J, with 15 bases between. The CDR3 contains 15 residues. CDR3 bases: TGTGCCAGTAGTATAAGGTCGACAGGACTTTATGGCTACACCTTC. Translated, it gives CASSIRSTGLYGYTF.

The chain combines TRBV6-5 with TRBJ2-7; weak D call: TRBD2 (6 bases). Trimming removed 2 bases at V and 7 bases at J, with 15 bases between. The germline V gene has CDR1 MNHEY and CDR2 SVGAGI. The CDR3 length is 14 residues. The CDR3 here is CASSYGYVREEQYF. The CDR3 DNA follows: TGTGCCAGCAGTTACGGGTACGTCCGGGAGGAGCAGTACTTC.

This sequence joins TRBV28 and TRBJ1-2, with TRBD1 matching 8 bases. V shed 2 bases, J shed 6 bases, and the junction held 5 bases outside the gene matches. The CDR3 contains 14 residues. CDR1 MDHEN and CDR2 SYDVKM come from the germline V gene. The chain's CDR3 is CASSLPGQGHGYTF. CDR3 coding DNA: TGTGCCAGCAGTTTACCCGGACAGGGCCATGGCTACACCTTC.

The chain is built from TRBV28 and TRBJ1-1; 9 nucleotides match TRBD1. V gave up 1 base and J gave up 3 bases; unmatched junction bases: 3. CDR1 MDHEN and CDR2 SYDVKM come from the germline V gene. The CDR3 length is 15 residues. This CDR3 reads CASSLYRGPYTEAFF. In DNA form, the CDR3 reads TGTGCCAGCAGTTTATACAGGGGGCCGTACACTGAAGCTTTCTTT.

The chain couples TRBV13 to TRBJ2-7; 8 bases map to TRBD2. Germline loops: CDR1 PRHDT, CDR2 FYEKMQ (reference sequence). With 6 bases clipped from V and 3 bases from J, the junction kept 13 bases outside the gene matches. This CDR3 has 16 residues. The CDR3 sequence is CASSLRGGRKGYEQYF. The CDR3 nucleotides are TGTGCCAGCAGTCTCCGGGGCGGGAGGAAAGGCTACGAGCAGTACTTC.

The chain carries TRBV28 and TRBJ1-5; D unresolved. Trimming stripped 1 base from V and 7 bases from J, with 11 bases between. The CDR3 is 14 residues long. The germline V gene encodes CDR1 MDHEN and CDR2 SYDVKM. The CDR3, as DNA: TGTGCCAGCAGTTTATCTGTATTGGGGCAGCCCCAGCATTTT. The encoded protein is CASSLSVLGQPQHF.

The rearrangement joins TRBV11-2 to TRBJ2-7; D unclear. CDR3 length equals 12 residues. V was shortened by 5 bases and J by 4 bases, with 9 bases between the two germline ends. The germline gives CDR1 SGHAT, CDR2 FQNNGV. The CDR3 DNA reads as TGTGCCAGCAGCCATGATCGGTACGAGCAGTACTTC. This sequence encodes CASSHDRYEQYF.

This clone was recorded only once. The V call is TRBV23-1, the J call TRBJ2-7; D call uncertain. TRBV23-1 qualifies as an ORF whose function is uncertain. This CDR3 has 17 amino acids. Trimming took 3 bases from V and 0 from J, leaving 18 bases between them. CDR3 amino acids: CASSHDPLSLDSYEQYF. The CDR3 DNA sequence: TGCGCCAGCAGTCACGACCCCCTGTCCCTCGACTCCTACGAGCAGTACTTC.

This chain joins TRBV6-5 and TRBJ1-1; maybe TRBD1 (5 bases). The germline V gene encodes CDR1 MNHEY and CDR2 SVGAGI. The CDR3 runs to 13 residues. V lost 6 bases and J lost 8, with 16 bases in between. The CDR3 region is CASSHGEGREAFF. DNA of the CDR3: TGTGCCAGCAGCCACGGGGAGGGACGGGAAGCTTTCTTT.